This entry lists 25 T cell receptor beta chains sequenced from one sample in a study of B cell selection in AIRE deficiency. The sorted conventional CD4 T cells were gated as CD4+CD127+. The repertoire was sequenced with immunoSEQ multiplex PCR; TCRdb's copy has only in-frame clones and lacks some. The sample holds fewer than 30,000 clones; approximately 97% are singletons and the top ten take roughly 0.2%. Source material: conventional CD4+ T cells sorted from PBMCs. The source of these receptors is a human donor with AIRE deficiency.

Note on this clone: A read error may account for a junction end that differs from germline. The rearrangement joins TRBV6-1 to TRBJ1-1, with 9 bases aligning to TRBD1. The CDR3 is 13 amino acids. Germline V gene lookup returns CDR1 MNHNS and CDR2 SASEGT. In nucleotides, the CDR3 is TGTGCCAGCAGCGGGACAGGGAACGCTGAAGCTTTCTTT. Its translation is CASSGTGNAEAFF.

The chain combines TRBV19 with TRBJ1-5; 9 bases line up with TRBD1. Germline V gene data show CDR1 as LNHDA and CDR2 as SQIVND (reference sequence). CDR3 length equals 15 residues. V shed 6 bases and J 7 bases; nucleotides not matched to a gene: 10. The CDR3 sequence is CASSSRDRVGQPQHF. CDR3 in DNA: TGTGCCAGTAGCTCCCGGGACAGGGTTGGACAGCCCCAGCATTTT.

This chain uses TRBV6-4 with TRBJ1-2; D gene uncertain. In germline, CDR1 is MRHNA, CDR2 SNTAGT. The CDR3 length is 14 residues. The V end lost 8 bases, the J end lost 4 bases, and 17 bases lay between the germline ends. The CDR3 here is CASAPESSGYGYTF. Here the CDR3 DNA reads TGTGCCAGCGCCCCGGAGTCCTCCGGCTATGGCTACACCTTC.

This chain joins TRBV19 and TRBJ2-7; 9 positions agree with TRBD2. With V trimmed by 3 bases and J by 6 bases, 9 bases remained unmatched. The CDR3 has 15 amino acids. Germline-derived CDR1 and CDR2 are LNHDA and SQIVND (reference sequence). Written as DNA, the CDR3 is TGTGCCAGTAGTATTGGGGTCGGCGGGAGGGGCGAGCAGTACTTC. Protein sequence: CASSIGVGGRGEQYF.

The CDR3 sequence: CASSRDSNSNQPQHF. CDR3 nucleotide sequence: TGTGCCAGCAGTCGGGACTCCAATAGCAATCAGCCCCAGCATTTT. The chain joins TRBV5-5 to TRBJ1-5; D perhaps matches TRBD1 (5 bases). Trimming shortened V by 5 bases and J by 0 bases, and 12 bases separated the two germline ends. Germline CDR1 is SGHKS and CDR2 is YYEKEE (reference sequence). This CDR3 spans 15 amino acids.

The CDR3 loop is CSATGVGEQFF. The CDR3 DNA follows: TGCAGTGCTACAGGGGTGGGTGAGCAGTTCTTC. The chain links TRBV20-1 to TRBJ2-1; possibly TRBD1 for D (6 bases). Germline values: CDR1 DFQATT, CDR2 SNEGSKA (reference sequence). The CDR3 extends over 11 amino acids. V was cut by 4 bases and J by 9 bases, with 10 bases left in between.

The V and J genes are TRBV5-8 and TRBJ2-2; TRBD2 agrees at 10 bases. The CDR3 is made up of 19 amino acids. In germline, CDR1 is SGHTS, CDR2 YDEGEE. V trimming: 3 bases; J trimming: 4 bases; junction bases outside the gene matches: 15. CDR3 bases: TGTGCCAGCAGCTGGGGAAGGGCTAGCGGGAGATTAGCCACCGGGGAGCTGTTTTTT. It encodes CASSWGRASGRLATGELFF.

The V call is TRBV15, the J call TRBJ1-5; D perhaps matches TRBD1 (6 bases). This CDR3 contains 16 residues. V lost 0 bases, J lost 3 bases, and 12 bases lay in between. The germline CDR1 and CDR2 sequences are LNHNV and YYDKDF (reference sequence). The CDR3 sequence: CATSRDRWGANQPQHF. The CDR3 DNA reads as TGTGCCACCAGCAGAGATCGGTGGGGGGCCAATCAGCCCCAGCATTTT.

J is TRBJ2-6 and V is TRBV11-2; 8 bases agree with TRBD1. Trimming at V came to 5 bases and at J to 0 bases, leaving 12 bases not matched to a gene. The CDR3 has 19 amino acids. The germline V gene has CDR1 SGHAT and CDR2 FQNNGV. DNA for the CDR3: TGTGCCAGCAGCCGATGGACAGGGCGTTTAATCTCTGGGGCCAACGTCCTGACTTTC. Translated, it gives CASSRWTGRLISGANVLTF.

This chain connects TRBV11-2 to TRBJ2-7, with 8 positions matching TRBD1. V was clipped by 6 bases and J by 3 bases; unmatched bases: 7. Germline V gene lookup returns CDR1 SGHAT and CDR2 FQNNGV. There are 14 residues in the CDR3. The CDR3 is CASSFGQGIYEQYF. DNA of the CDR3: TGTGCCAGCAGTTTTGGACAGGGTATCTACGAGCAGTACTTC.

This clone was recorded once. This rearrangement joins TRBV7-9 to TRBJ2-3; D gene unclear. CDR1 and CDR2 (germline): SEHNR, FQNEAQ (reference sequence). The CDR3 length is 14 residues. V shed 1 base and J shed 0 bases, with 5 bases lying between them. CDR3 sequence reads: CASSLVKSTDTQYF. The CDR3 DNA reads as TGTGCCAGCAGCTTAGTCAAAAGCACAGATACGCAGTATTTT.

This chain joins TRBV18 and TRBJ2-2; D gene unclear. Trimming left V 3 bases short and J 1 base short, with 6 bases between. The length of the CDR3 is 14 residues. Germline V gene data show CDR1 as KGHSH and CDR2 as LQKENI. CDR3 protein: CASSPGRNTGELFF. Written as DNA, the CDR3 is TGTGCCAGCTCACCGGGCCGGAACACCGGGGAGCTGTTTTTT.

The rearrangement joins TRBV5-1 to TRBJ2-1; TRBD2 matches 15 bases. This CDR3 has 17 amino acids. Germline trimming cut 4 bases from V and 6 bases from J; bases unmatched to any gene: 8. Per germline, CDR1 SGHRS and CDR2 YFSETQ. CDR3 sequence: CASSPGLAGGLGNEQFF. The CDR3 DNA follows: TGCGCCAGCAGCCCGGGACTAGCGGGAGGACTTGGCAATGAGCAGTTCTTC.

The chain combines TRBV11-3 with TRBJ2-1; D may be TRBD1 or TRBD2 (5 bases each). This CDR3 has 12 residues. Germline CDR1 reads SGHNT; CDR2 reads YENEEA. The V gene lost 5 bases and the J gene lost 6 bases, with 8 bases spanning the gap. The chain's CDR3 is CASSRDLNEQFF. The CDR3, as DNA: TGTGCCAGCAGCAGGGACCTCAATGAGCAGTTCTTC.

The chain uses TRBV27 and TRBJ2-6, with D perhaps TRBD1 (6 bases). Trimming took 3 bases from V and 2 from J, leaving 17 bases between them. The CDR3 runs to 18 residues. Germline V CDR1 and CDR2: MNHEY, SMNVEV (reference sequence). This chain's CDR3 is CASSLLIGAGAGANVLTF. As DNA, the CDR3 is TGTGCCAGCAGTTTGCTTATTGGGGCAGGGGCTGGGGCCAACGTCCTGACTTTC.

The chain couples TRBV6-6 to TRBJ2-6; tentative D call: TRBD1 (6 bases). Trimming took off 0 bases at V and 3 bases at J, with 9 bases between the two ends. The germline CDR1 and CDR2 sequences are MNHNY and SVGAGI (reference sequence). This CDR3 has 16 amino acids. This CDR3 is CASSYSQGIGANVLTF. The CDR3 DNA sequence: TGTGCCAGCAGTTACTCACAGGGCATTGGGGCCAACGTCCTGACTTTC.

The chain joins TRBV5-4 to TRBJ1-2; maybe TRBD1 (5 bases). V was shortened by 0 bases and J by 8 bases, with 11 bases between the two germline ends. The CDR3 loop spans 13 amino acids. CDR1 is SGHNT, CDR2 YYREEE, per germline (reference sequence). CDR3 nucleotides: TGTGCCAGCAGCTTGGTTGGGGGTAGCGGCTACACCTTC. This sequence encodes CASSLVGGSGYTF.

V gene TRBV29-1 combines with J gene TRBJ1-1; D remains ambiguous. The V end lost 7 bases, the J end lost 4 bases, and 13 bases lay between the germline ends. There are 12 residues in the CDR3. The V gene's germline CDR1 is SQVTM and CDR2 ANQGSEA. The CDR3 DNA is TGCAGCGCATACTCGTCTATCACTGAAGCTTTCTTT. Protein: CSAYSSITEAFF. Complete variable domain (other parts from reference TRBV29-1 and TRBJ1-1): SAVISQKPSRDICQRGTSLTIQCQVDSQVTMMFWYRQQPGQSLTLIATANQGSEATYESGFVIDKFPISRPNLTFSTLTVSNMSPEDSSIYLCSAYSSITEAFFGQGTRLTVV.

The CDR3 DNA reads as TGCGCCAGCAGCGTCCTGGGAGGCCAAGAGACCCAGTACTTC. It specifies CASSVLGGQETQYF. V gene TRBV5-1 combines with J gene TRBJ2-5, with TRBD2 as a possible D gene (6 bases). Trimming pared 4 bases from V and 1 base from J, leaving 11 bases between. Looked up from germline, CDR1 is SGHRS and CDR2 is YFSETQ. This CDR3 comprises 14 residues.

The V gene is TRBV11-3, the J gene TRBJ2-1; no clear D gene. Germline assignment: CDR1 SGHNT and CDR2 YENEEA. Trimming cost V 0 bases and J 6 bases, with 3 bases left between them. The CDR3 extends over 12 amino acids. CDR3 protein: CASSLETNEQFF. The CDR3 coding sequence is TGTGCCAGCAGCTTAGAAACCAATGAGCAGTTCTTC.

The chain employs TRBV11-3 and TRBJ2-2, with TRBD1 matching over 8 bases. With 5 bases clipped from V and 6 bases from J, the junction kept 5 bases outside the gene matches. Germline assignment: CDR1 SGHNT and CDR2 YENEEA. This CDR3 has 14 residues. Here the CDR3 reads CASSLTGVSGELFF. The CDR3 DNA reads as TGTGCCAGCAGCCTGACAGGGGTGTCCGGGGAGCTGTTTTTT. Full variable domain (missing parts from reference TRBV11-3 and TRBJ2-2): EAGVVQSPRYKIIEKKQPVAFWCNPISGHNTLYWYLQNLGQGPELLIRYENEEAVDDSQLPKDRFSAERLKGVDSTLKIQPAELGDSAVYLCASSLTGVSGELFFGEGSRLTVL.

In its sample, this clone was seen once. This chain uses TRBV27 with TRBJ2-3; D call uncertain. Germline V gene data show CDR1 as MNHEY and CDR2 as SMNVEV (reference sequence). This CDR3 has 17 residues. The V gene lost 3 bases and the J gene lost 2 bases, with 18 bases spanning the gap. The CDR3 DNA is TGTGCCAGCAGTTTTAGTCGGCAGGCGATTTACACAGATACGCAGTATTTT. Translated, it gives CASSFSRQAIYTDTQYF.

The genes are TRBV27 and TRBJ2-3; no clear D gene. Germline values: CDR1 MNHEY, CDR2 SMNVEV (reference sequence). The V end was cut by 1 base, the J end by 1 base, with 15 bases between. The CDR3 spans 17 residues. CDR3 bases: TGTGCCAGCAGTTTATACGTCCAGCGCCTACGCACAGATACGCAGTATTTT. It yields the protein CASSLYVQRLRTDTQYF.

The V and J genes are TRBV7-3 and TRBJ2-5; TRBD1 matches at 7 bases. Germline V gives CDR1 SGHTA, CDR2 FQGTGA. This CDR3 comprises 15 residues. V shed 5 bases, J shed 5 bases, and the junction held 11 bases outside the gene matches. CDR3 nucleotides: TGTGCCAGCAGCCCCGGCGACAGGGTCAGCGAGACCCAGTACTTC. It yields the protein CASSPGDRVSETQYF. The full variable domain, completed using reference TRBV7-3 and TRBJ2-5, is GAGVSQTPSNKVTEKGKYVELRCDPISGHTALYWYRQSLGQGPEFLIYFQGTGAADDSGLPNDRFFAVRPEGSVSTLKIQRTERGDSAVYLCASSPGDRVSETQYFGPGTRLLVL.

This rearrangement joins TRBV21-1 to TRBJ1-1. TRBV21-1 corresponds to a pseudogene. The CDR3 has 15 residues. For the CDR3, the DNA is TGTGCCAGCCTACCACCTCTTCACATAACTACTGAAGCTTTCTTT. This encodes CASLPPLHITTEAFF.